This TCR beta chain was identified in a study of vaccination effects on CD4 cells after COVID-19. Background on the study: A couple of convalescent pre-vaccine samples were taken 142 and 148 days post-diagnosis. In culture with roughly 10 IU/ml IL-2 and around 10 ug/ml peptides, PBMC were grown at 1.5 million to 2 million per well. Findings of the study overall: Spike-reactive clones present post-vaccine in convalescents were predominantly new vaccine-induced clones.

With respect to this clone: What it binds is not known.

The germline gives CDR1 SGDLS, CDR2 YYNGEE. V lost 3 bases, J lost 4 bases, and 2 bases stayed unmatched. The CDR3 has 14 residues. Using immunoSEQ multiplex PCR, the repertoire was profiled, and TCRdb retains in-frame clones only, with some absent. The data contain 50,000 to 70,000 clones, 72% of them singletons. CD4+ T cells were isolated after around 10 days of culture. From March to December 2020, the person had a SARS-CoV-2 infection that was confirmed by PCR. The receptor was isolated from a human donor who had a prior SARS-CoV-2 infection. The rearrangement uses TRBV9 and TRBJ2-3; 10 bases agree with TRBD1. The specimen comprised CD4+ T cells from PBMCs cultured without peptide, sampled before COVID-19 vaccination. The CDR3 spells CASSEGQGSDTQYF. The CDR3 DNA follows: TGTGCCAGCAGCGAGGGACAGGGGTCAGATACGCAGTATTTT. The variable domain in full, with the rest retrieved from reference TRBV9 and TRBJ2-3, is DSGVTQTPKHLITATGQRVTLRCSPRSGDLSVYWYQQSLDQGLQFLIQYYNGEERAKGNILERFSAQQFPDLHSELNLSSLELGDSALYFCASSEGQGSDTQYFGPGTRLTVL.